These 17 T cell receptor beta chains were sequenced from one sample in a study of blood T cell repertoires in COVID-19. The assay was immunoSEQ multiplex PCR, and TCRdb's table has in-frame clones only and misses some. The table shows roughly 250,000 clones, with about 88% occurring only once. Sequenced input: peripheral blood. These receptors were obtained from a woman aged 35 to 49 who had recovered from COVID-19.

This clone was detected only once. The chain joins TRBV3-1 (or the pseudogene TRBV3-2) to TRBJ2-3; 14 bases agree with TRBD2. V lost 4 bases, J lost 6 bases, and 9 bases stayed unmatched. This CDR3 has 17 amino acids. Germline-derived CDR1 and CDR2 are LGHDT and YNNKEL (reference sequence). CDR3 DNA sequence: TGTGCCAGCAGCCGGAGAAGACTAGCGGGAGGGGGGGATACGCAGTATTTT. It yields the protein CASSRRRLAGGGDTQYF.

V and J are TRBV3-1 (or the pseudogene TRBV3-2) and TRBJ1-1, with TRBD1 identical over 7 bases. With 4 bases clipped from V and 4 bases from J, the junction kept 15 bases outside the gene matches. The CDR3 sequence is 17 residues long. The germline CDR1 and CDR2 sequences are LGHDT and YNNKEL (reference sequence). This chain's CDR3 is CASSPLLRGRGGTEAFF. Here the CDR3 DNA reads TGTGCCAGCAGCCCACTTCTAAGGGGGCGTGGGGGCACTGAAGCTTTCTTT.

V gene TRBV19 combines with J gene TRBJ1-2; D is uncertain. Trimming removed 10 bases from V and 8 bases from J, with 20 bases in between. CDR1 LNHDA and CDR2 SQIVND come from the germline V gene (reference sequence). The CDR3 consists of 13 residues. The CDR3 sequence is CATQMAGYMGYTF. The CDR3 nucleotides read TGTGCCACCCAAATGGCGGGGTACATGGGCTACACCTTC.

The chain uses TRBV19 and TRBJ2-5, with 13 bases aligning to TRBD2. Trimming cost V 6 bases and J 1 base; bases outside gene matches: 11. Germline V CDR1 and CDR2: LNHDA, SQIVND (reference sequence). This CDR3 has 18 residues. This chain's CDR3 is CASSPGWTSGSTQETQYF. CDR3 bases: TGTGCCAGTAGCCCAGGGTGGACTAGCGGGAGTACCCAAGAGACCCAGTACTTC.

V gene TRBV19 combines with J gene TRBJ2-1; 7 nucleotides match TRBD1. Germline V gives CDR1 LNHDA, CDR2 SQIVND (reference sequence). The CDR3 has 18 amino acids. J was trimmed by 0 bases and V by 4 bases; bases with no gene match: 12. CDR3 coding DNA: TGTGCCAGTAGTACGACACAGGGGTCCCAAAGCTCCTACAATGAGCAGTTCTTC. It is translated as CASSTTQGSQSSYNEQFF.

This chain links TRBV7-2 with TRBJ2-5; D not certain. With 1 base removed from V and 5 bases from J, the gap between germline ends came to 8 bases. The germline V gene has CDR1 SGHTA and CDR2 FQGNSA. CDR3 length: 13 residues. The CDR3 loop is CASSLGSRETQYF. DNA for the CDR3: TGTGCCAGCAGCTTAGGTAGTCGGGAGACCCAGTACTTC.

This chain uses TRBV10-3 with TRBJ1-2, with 9 bases fitting TRBD1. The CDR3 contains 16 residues. Per the germline V gene, CDR1 is ENHRY and CDR2 is SYGVKD. Unmatched junction bases numbered 10, after V lost 0 bases and J lost 8 bases. CDR3 residues: CAISESGQGLAGGYTF. The DNA for the CDR3 is TGTGCCATCAGTGAGTCCGGACAGGGGCTTGCGGGCGGCTACACCTTC.

The chain uses TRBV28 and TRBJ2-7; D possibly corresponds to TRBD1 (5 bases). This CDR3 is built from 13 residues. V gave up 6 bases and J gave up 2 bases, with 11 bases separating them. Germline assignment: CDR1 MDHEN and CDR2 SYDVKM. The CDR3 DNA is TGTGCCAGCAGCACCGACAGAGCCTACGAGCAGTACTTC. Protein sequence: CASSTDRAYEQYF.

The chain uses TRBV7-3 and TRBJ2-1; the match to TRBD2 covers 7 bases. Germline values: CDR1 SGHTA, CDR2 FQGTGA. Trimming cost V 5 bases and J 7 bases; bases outside gene matches: 11. This CDR3 is 15 amino acids long. The DNA for the CDR3 is TGTGCCAGCAGCCCCGGACTAGGGGCCCGGAATGAGCAGTTCTTC. It yields the protein CASSPGLGARNEQFF. The variable domain in full, completed from reference TRBV7-3 and TRBJ2-1, reads GAGVSQTPSNKVTEKGKYVELRCDPISGHTALYWYRQSLGQGPEFLIYFQGTGAADDSGLPNDRFFAVRPEGSVSTLKIQRTERGDSAVYLCASSPGLGARNEQFFGPGTRLTVL.

This rearrangement joins TRBV6-5 to TRBJ1-2; 7 nucleotides align to TRBD1. The CDR3 runs to 14 residues. V was pared by 9 bases and J by 8 bases, with 15 bases of the junction left unmatched. From germline, CDR1 is MNHEY and CDR2 SVGAGI. The CDR3 coding sequence is TGTGCCAGTTCCGAAGGAGGGGGCAGGTTAGGCTACACCTTC. Translating gives CASSEGGGRLGYTF.

The chain joins TRBV12-3 or TRBV12-4 to TRBJ2-7; 7 bases align to TRBD1. With 7 bases clipped from V and 6 bases from J, the junction kept 9 bases outside the gene matches. CDR3 length: 13 residues. In nucleotides, the CDR3 is TGTGCCAGCACCCCCCGGACAGGCGCCGAGCAGTACTTC. Its protein product is CASTPRTGAEQYF.

With regard to this clone: In the same sample, other DNA sequences code for this CDR3. The chain carries TRBV30 and TRBJ2-7; 9 bases match TRBD1. CDR1 and CDR2 from the germline V gene are GTSNPN and SVGIG (reference sequence). V was pared by 0 bases and J by 4 bases, with 1 base of the junction left unmatched. CDR3 length: 13 residues. The CDR3 coding sequence is TGTGCCTGGAGTGTAGGACAGGGGTACGAGCAGTACTTC. This gives the protein CAWSVGQGYEQYF. Full variable domain (missing parts from reference TRBV30 and TRBJ2-7): SQTIHQWPATLVQPVGSPLSLECTVEGTSNPNLYWYRQAAGRGLQLLFYSVGIGQISSEVPQNLSASRPQDRQFILSSKKLLLSDSGFYLCAWSVGQGYEQYFGPGTRLTVT.

The chain is built from TRBV6-5 and TRBJ1-3; 8 nucleotides align to TRBD1. Looked up from germline, CDR1 is MNHEY and CDR2 is SVGAGI. This CDR3 region has 16 residues. With V trimmed by 2 bases and J by 3 bases, 6 bases remained unmatched. CDR3 in amino acids: CASSYRDRLFGNTIYF. The CDR3 nucleotides read TGTGCCAGCAGTTACCGGGACAGGCTATTTGGAAACACCATATATTTT.

CDR3 bases: TGTGCCATCCGCCCTCAGGACAGGGGGGGCAATGAGCAGTTCTTC. The encoded protein is CAIRPQDRGGNEQFF. V is TRBV6-5 and J is TRBJ2-1, with 10 positions matching TRBD1. Germline values: CDR1 MNHEY, CDR2 SVGAGI. The V and J ends lost 10 bases and 6 bases, in that order; junction bases with no gene match: 12. CDR3 length: 15 residues.

The rearrangement uses TRBV27 and TRBJ1-2, with TRBD1 matching 8 bases. The CDR3 loop spans 13 amino acids. With V trimmed by 6 bases and J by 4 bases, 4 bases remained unmatched. Germline CDR1 is MNHEY and CDR2 is SMNVEV (reference sequence). The CDR3 loop reads CASRGTGGYGYTF. DNA for the CDR3: TGTGCCAGCAGGGGGACAGGTGGCTATGGCTACACCTTC.

V is TRBV5-1 and J is TRBJ2-1, with D possibly being TRBD1 (6 bases). Germline V lookup: CDR1 SGHRS, CDR2 YFSETQ. Trimming took off 0 bases at V and 7 bases at J, with 14 bases between the two ends. This CDR3 contains 15 residues. The CDR3, as DNA: TGCGCCAGCAGCTTGGAAGGGACACGTTGGAATGAGCAGTTCTTC. Its protein product is CASSLEGTRWNEQFF.

The rearrangement links TRBV6-2 or TRBV6-3 to TRBJ2-7; D is uncertain. The CDR3 runs 15 residues. Germline V CDR1 and CDR2: MNHEY, SVGEGT. V was trimmed by 2 bases and J by 0 bases, leaving 11 bases between them. The CDR3 loop is CASSYTRASSYEQYF. The CDR3 DNA reads as TGTGCCAGCAGTTACACCCGTGCGAGCTCCTACGAGCAGTACTTC.